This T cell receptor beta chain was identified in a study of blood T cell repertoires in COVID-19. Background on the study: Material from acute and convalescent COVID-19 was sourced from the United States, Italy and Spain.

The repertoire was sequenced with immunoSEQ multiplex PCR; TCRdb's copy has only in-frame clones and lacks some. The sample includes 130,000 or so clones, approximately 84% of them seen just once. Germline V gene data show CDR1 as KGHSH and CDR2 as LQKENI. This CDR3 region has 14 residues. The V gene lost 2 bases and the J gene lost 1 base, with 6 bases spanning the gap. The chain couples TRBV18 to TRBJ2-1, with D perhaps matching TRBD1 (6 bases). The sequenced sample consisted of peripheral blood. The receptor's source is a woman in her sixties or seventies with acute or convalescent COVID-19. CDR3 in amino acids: CASSPGQSYNEQFF. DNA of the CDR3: TGTGCCAGCTCACCAGGACAGTCCTACAATGAGCAGTTCTTC.